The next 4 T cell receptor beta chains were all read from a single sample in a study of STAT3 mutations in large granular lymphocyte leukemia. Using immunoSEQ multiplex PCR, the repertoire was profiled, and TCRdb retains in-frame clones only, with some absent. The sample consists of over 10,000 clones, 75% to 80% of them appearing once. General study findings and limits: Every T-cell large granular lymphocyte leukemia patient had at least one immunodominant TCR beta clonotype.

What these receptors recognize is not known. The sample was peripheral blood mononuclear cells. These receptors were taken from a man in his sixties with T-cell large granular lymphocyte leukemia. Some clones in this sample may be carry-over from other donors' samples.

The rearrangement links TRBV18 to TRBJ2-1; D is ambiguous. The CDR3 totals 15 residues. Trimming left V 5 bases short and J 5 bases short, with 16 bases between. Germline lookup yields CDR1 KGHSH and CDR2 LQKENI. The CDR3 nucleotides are TGTGCCAGCTCAACACAAGCCGCACCTAACAATGAGCAGTTCTTC. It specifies CASSTQAAPNNEQFF.

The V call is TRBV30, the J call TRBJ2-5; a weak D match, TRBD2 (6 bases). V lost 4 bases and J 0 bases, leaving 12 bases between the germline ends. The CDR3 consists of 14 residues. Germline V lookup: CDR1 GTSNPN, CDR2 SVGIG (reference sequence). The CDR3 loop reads CAWTSGWYQETQYF. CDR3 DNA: TGTGCCTGGACCAGCGGGTGGTACCAAGAGACCCAGTACTTC.

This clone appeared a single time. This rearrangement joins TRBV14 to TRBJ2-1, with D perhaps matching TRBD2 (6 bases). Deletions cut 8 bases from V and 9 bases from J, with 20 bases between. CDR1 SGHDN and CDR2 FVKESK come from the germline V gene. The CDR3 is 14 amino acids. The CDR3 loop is CASAGVAEIREQFF. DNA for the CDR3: TGTGCCAGCGCTGGGGTAGCGGAAATTCGTGAGCAGTTCTTC.

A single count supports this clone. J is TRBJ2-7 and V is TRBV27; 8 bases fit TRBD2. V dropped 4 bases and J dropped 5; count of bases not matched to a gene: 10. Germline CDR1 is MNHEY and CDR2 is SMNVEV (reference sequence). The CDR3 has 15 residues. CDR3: CASSSPGTRGHEQYF. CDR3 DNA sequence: TGTGCCAGCAGTTCCCCCGGGACTAGAGGCCACGAGCAGTACTTC.